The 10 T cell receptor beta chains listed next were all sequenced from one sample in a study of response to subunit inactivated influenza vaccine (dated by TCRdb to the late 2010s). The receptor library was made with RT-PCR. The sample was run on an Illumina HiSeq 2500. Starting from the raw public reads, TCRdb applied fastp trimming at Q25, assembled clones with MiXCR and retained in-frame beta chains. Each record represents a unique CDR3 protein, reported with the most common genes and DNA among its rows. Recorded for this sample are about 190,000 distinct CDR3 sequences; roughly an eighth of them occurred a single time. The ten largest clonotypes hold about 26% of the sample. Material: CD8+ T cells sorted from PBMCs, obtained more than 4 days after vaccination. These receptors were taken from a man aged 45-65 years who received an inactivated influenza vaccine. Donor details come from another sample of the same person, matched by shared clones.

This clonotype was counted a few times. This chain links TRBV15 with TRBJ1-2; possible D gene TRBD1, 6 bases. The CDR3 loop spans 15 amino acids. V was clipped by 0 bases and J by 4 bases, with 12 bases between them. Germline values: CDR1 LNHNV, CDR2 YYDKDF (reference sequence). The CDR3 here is CATSRDFAQGYGYTF. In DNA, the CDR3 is TGTGCCACCAGCAGAGATTTCGCACAGGGCTATGGCTACACCTTC.

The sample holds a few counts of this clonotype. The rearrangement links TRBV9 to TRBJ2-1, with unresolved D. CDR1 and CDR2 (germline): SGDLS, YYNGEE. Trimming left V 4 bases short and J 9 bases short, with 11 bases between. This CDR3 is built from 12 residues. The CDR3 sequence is CASSPPPFEQFF. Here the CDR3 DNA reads TGTGCCAGCAGCCCACCCCCGTTTGAGCAGTTCTTC.

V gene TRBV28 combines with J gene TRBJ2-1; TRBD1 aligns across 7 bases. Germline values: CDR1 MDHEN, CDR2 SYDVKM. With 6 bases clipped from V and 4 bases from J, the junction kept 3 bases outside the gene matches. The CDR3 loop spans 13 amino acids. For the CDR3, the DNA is TGTGCCAGCAGGCCGACAGGGTACAATGAGCAGTTCTTC. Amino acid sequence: CASRPTGYNEQFF.

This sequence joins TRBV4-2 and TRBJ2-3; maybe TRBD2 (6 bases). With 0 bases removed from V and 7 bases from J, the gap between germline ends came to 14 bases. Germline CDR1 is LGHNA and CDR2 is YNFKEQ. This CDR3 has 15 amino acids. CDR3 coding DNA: TGTGCCAGCAGCCAAGAGGGGGGACCCCTCTATACGCAGTATTTT. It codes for CASSQEGGPLYTQYF.

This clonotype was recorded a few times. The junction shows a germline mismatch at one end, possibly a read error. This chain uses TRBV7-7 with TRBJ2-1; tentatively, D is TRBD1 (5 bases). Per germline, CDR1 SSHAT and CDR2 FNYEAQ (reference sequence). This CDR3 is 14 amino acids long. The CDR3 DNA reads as TGTGCTAGCAGCTTATATCAGGGCCACAATGAGCAGTTCTTC. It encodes CASSLYQGHNEQFF.

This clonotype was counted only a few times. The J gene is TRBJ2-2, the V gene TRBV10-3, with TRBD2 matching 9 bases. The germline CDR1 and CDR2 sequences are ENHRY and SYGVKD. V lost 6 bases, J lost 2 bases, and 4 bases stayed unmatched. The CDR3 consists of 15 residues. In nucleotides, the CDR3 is TGTGCCATCAGGTCTAGCGGGAAAAACACCGGGGAGCTGTTTTTT. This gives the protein CAIRSSGKNTGELFF.

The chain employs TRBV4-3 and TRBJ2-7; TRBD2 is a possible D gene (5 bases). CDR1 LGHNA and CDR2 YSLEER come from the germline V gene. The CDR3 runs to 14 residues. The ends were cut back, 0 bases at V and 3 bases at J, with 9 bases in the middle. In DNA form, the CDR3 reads TGCGCCAGCAGCCAAGATGCCCGGGGCTACGAGCAGTACTTC. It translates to CASSQDARGYEQYF.

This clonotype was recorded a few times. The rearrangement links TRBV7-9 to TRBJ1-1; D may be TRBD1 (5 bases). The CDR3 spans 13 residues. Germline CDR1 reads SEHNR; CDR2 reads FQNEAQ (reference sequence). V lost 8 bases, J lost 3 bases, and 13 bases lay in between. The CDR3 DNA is TGTGCCAGCCGGGGGGGATTGGACACTGAAGCTTTCTTT. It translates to CASRGGLDTEAFF.

CDR3 nucleotides: TGTGCCAGCAGTTCTCTCAGGGTAGGGGCAGATACGCAGTATTTT. Amino acids: CASSSLRVGADTQYF. V and J are TRBV12-3 or TRBV12-4 and TRBJ2-3, with D possibly TRBD1 on 5 matching bases. The CDR3 has 15 amino acids. V was clipped by 4 bases and J by 4 bases, with 15 bases between them.

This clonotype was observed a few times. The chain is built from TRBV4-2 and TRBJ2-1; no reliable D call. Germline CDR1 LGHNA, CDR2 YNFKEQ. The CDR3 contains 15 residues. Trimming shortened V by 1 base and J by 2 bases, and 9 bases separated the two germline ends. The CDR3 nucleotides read TGTGCCAGCAGCCAAGTGGCCAGCCCCTACAATGAGCAGTTCTTC. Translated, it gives CASSQVASPYNEQFF.